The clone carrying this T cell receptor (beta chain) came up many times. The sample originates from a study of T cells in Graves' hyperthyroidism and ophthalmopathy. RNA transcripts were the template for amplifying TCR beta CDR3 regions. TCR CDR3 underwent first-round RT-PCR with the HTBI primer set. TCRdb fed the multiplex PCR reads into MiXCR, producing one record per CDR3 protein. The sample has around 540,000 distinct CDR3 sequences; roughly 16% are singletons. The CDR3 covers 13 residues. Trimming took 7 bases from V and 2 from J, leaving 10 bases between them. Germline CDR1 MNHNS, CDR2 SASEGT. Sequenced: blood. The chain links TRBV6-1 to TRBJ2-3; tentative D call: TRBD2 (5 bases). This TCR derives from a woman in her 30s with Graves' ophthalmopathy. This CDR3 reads CASKTGNTDTQYF. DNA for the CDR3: TGTGCCAGCAAGACCGGGAACACAGATACGCAGTATTTT.